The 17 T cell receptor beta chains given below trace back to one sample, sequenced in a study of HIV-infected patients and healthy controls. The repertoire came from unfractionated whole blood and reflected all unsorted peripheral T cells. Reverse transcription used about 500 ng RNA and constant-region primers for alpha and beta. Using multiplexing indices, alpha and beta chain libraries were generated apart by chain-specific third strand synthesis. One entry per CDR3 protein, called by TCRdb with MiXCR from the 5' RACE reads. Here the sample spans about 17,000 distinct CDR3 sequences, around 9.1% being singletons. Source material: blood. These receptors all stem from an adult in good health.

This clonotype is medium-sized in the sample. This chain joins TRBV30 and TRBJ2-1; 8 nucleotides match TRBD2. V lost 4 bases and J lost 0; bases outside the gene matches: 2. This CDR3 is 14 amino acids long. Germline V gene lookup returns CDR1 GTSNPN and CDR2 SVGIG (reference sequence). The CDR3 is CAWNGGGSYNEQFF. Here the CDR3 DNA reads TGTGCCTGGAACGGGGGGGGCTCCTACAATGAGCAGTTCTTC.

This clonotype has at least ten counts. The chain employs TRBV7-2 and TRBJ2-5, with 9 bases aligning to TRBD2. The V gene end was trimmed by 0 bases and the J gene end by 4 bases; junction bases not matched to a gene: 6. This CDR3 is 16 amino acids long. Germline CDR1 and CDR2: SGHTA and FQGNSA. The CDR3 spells CASSLARGRAGETQYF. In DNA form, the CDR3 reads TGTGCCAGCAGCTTAGCCCGCGGGAGGGCCGGAGAGACCCAGTACTTC.

The CDR3 nucleotides are TGTGCCAGCAGCTCACCCCCCACGCCGGGCCAGAACACCGGGGAGCTGTTTTTT. It is translated as CASSSPPTPGQNTGELFF. The chain has TRBV7-9 and TRBJ2-2; the D is unclear. CDR3 size: 18 residues. V shed 4 bases and J shed 1 base, with 19 bases lying between them. From germline, CDR1 is SEHNR and CDR2 FQNEAQ (reference sequence).

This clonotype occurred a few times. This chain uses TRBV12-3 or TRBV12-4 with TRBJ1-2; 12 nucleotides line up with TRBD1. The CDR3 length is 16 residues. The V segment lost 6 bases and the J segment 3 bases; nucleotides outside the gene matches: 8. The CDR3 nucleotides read TGTGCCAGCAGCCTCGGGGGGACAGGGGGCGACTATGGCTACACCTTC. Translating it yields CASSLGGTGGDYGYTF.

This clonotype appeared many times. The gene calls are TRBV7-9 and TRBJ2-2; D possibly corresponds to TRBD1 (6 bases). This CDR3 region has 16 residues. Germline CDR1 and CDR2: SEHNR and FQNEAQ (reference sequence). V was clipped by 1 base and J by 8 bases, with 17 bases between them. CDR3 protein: CASSLVRRGTSGELFF. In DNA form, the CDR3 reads TGTGCCAGCAGCTTAGTGCGCAGGGGAACCTCAGGGGAGCTGTTTTTT.

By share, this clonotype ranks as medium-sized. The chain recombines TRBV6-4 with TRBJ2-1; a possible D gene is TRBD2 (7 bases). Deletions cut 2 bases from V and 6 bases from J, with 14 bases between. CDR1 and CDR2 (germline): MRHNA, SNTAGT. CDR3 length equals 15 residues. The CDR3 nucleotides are TGTGCCAGCAGTGACGGTCTAGGGGGGGGCAATGAGCAGTTCTTC. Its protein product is CASSDGLGGGNEQFF.

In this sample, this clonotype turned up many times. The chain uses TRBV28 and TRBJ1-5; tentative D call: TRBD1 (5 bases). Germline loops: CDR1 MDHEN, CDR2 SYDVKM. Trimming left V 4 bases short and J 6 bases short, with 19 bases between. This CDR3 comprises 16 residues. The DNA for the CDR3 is TGTGCCAGCAGTTCCCGGGGGGAGAGGGGTGGTCAGCCCCAGCATTTT. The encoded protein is CASSSRGERGGQPQHF.

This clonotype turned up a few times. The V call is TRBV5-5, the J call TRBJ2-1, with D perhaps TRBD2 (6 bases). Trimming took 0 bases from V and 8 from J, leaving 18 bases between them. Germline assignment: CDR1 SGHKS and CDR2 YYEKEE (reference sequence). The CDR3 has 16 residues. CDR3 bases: TGTGCCAGCAGCTTGGGGACTCCGACGACTAGGCATGAGCAGTTCTTC. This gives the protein CASSLGTPTTRHEQFF.

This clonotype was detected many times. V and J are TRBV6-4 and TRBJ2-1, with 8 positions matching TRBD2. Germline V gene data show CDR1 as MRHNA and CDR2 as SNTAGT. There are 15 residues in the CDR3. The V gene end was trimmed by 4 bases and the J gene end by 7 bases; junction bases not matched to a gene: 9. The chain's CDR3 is CASSVKAGEGNEQFF. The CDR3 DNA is TGTGCCAGCAGTGTTAAAGCGGGAGAGGGGAATGAGCAGTTCTTC.

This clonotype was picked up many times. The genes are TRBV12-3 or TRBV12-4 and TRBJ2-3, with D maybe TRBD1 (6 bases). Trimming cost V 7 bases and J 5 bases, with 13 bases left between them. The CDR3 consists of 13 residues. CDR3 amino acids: CASTDQQGDTQYF. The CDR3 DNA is TGTGCCAGCACCGATCAACAGGGAGATACGCAGTATTTT.

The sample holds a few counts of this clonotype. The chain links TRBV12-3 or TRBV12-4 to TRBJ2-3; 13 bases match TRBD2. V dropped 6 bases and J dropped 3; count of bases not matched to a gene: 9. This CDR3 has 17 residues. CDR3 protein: CASSGLAGVRGTDTQYF. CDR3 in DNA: TGTGCCAGCAGCGGACTAGCGGGAGTGCGGGGGACAGATACGCAGTATTTT.

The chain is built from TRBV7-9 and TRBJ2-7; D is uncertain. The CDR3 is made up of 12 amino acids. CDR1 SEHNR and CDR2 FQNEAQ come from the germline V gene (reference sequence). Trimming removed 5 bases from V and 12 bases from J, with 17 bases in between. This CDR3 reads CASSPTPAVWYF. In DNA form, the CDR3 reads TGTGCCAGCAGCCCAACGCCGGCCGTGTGGTACTTC.

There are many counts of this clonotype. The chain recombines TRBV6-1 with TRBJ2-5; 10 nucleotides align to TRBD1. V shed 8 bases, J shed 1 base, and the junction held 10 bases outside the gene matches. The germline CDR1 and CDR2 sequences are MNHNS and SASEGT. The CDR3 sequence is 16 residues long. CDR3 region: CASQSRDRGGQETQYF. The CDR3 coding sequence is TGTGCCAGCCAGTCCCGGGACAGGGGCGGCCAAGAGACCCAGTACTTC.

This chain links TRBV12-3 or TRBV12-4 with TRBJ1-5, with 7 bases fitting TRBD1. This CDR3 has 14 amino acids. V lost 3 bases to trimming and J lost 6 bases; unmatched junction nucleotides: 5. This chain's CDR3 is CASSFRQGGQPQHF. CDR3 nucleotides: TGTGCCAGCAGTTTTCGGCAGGGGGGTCAGCCCCAGCATTTT.

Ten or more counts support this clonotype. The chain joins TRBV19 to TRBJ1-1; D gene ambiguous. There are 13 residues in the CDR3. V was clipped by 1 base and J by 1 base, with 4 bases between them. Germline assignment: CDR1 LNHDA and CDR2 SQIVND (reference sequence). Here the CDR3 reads CASSIGGNTEAFF. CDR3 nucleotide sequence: TGTGCCAGTAGTATAGGAGGGAACACTGAAGCTTTCTTT.

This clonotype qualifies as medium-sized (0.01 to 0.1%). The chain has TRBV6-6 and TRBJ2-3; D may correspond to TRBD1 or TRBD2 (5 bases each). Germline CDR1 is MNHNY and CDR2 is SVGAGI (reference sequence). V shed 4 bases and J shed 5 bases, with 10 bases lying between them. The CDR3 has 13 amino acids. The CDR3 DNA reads TGTGCCAGCAGTTCTACTAGGGGAGATACGCAGTATTTT. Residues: CASSSTRGDTQYF.

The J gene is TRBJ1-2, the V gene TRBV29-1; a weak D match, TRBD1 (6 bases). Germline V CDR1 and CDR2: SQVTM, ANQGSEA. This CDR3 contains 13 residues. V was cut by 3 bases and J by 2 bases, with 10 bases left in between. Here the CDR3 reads CSVEGQGNYGYTF. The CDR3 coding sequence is TGCAGCGTTGAGGGGCAGGGGAACTATGGCTACACCTTC.